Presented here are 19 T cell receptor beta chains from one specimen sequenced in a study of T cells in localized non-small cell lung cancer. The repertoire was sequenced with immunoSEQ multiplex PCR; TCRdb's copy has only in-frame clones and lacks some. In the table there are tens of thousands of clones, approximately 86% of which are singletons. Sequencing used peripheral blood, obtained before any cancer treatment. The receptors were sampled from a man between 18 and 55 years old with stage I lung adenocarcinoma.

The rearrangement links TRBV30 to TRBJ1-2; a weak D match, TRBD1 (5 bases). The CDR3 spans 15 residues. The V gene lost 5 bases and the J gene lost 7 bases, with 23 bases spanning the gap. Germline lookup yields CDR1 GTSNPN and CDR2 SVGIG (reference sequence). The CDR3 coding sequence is TGTGCCTGGGTTGGGCAGCCGACAGCCCCTGGTGGCTACACCTTC. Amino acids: CAWVGQPTAPGGYTF. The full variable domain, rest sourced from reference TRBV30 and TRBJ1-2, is SQTIHQWPATLVQPVGSPLSLECTVEGTSNPNLYWYRQAAGRGLQLLFYSVGIGQISSEVPQNLSASRPQDRQFILSSKKLLLSDSGFYLCAWVGQPTAPGGYTFGSGTRLTVV.

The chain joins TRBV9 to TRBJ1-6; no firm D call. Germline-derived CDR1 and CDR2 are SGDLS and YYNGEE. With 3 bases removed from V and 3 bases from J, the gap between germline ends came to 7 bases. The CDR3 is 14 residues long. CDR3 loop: CASSEGSYNSPLHF. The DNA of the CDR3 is TGTGCCAGCAGCGAAGGCAGCTATAATTCACCCCTCCACTTT.

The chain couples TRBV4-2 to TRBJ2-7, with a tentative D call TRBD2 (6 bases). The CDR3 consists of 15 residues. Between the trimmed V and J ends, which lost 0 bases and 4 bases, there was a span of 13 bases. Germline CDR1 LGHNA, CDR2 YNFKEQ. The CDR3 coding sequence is TGTGCCAGCAGCCAAGAAGGAGGGGCTCGGTACGAGCAGTACTTC. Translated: CASSQEGGARYEQYF.

The CDR3 DNA sequence: TGTGCCAGCAGTTATATCCCTGATTCCTACGAGCAGTACTTC. Amino acids: CASSYIPDSYEQYF. The chain couples TRBV6-6 to TRBJ2-7; no definite D call. This CDR3 is built from 14 residues. Germline V lookup: CDR1 MNHNY, CDR2 SVGAGI (reference sequence). V gave up 3 bases and J gave up 1 base, with 10 bases separating them.

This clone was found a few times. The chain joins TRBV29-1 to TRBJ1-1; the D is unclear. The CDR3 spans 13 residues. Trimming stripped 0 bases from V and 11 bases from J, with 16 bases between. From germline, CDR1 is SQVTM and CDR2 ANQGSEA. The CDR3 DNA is TGCAGCGTTGAAGAAACGACAAAGAACCGTGCTTTCTTT. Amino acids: CSVEETTKNRAFF.

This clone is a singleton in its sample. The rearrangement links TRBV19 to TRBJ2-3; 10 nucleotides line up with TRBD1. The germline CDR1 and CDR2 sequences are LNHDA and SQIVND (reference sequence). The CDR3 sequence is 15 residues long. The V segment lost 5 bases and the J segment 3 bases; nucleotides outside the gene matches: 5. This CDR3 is CASSETGGLTDTQYF. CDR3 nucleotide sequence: TGTGCCAGTAGTGAGACAGGGGGCTTGACAGATACGCAGTATTTT.

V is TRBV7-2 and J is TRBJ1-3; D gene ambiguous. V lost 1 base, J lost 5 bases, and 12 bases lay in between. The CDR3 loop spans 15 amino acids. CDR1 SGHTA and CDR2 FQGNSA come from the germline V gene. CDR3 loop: CASSLVPRARNTIYF. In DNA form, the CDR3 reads TGTGCCAGCAGCTTAGTCCCCCGGGCGAGAAACACCATATATTTT.

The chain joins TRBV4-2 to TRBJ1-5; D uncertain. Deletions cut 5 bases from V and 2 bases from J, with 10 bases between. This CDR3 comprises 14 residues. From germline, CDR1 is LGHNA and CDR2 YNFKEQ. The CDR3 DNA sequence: TGTGCCAGCAGCTTGGAGGAAGGCAATCAGCCCCAGCATTTT. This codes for CASSLEEGNQPQHF.

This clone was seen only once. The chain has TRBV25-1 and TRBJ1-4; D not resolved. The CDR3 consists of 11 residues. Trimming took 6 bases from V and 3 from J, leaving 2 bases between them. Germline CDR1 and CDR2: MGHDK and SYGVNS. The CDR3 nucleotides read TGTGCCAGCAGGGCTAATGAAAAACTGTTTTTT. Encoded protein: CASRANEKLFF.

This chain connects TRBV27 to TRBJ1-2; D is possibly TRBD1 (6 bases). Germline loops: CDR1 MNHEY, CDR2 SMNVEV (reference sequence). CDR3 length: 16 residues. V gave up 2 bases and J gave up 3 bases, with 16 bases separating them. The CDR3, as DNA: TGTGCCAGCAGTTTAAGGGCAGGGGAAGTATACTATGGCTACACCTTC. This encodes CASSLRAGEVYYGYTF.

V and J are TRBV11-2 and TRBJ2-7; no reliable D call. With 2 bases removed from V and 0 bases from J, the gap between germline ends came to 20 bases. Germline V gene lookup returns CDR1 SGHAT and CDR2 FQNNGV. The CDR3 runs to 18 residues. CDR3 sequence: CASSLRAQLQVSSYEQYF. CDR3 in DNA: TGTGCCAGCAGCTTAAGGGCACAACTTCAAGTCTCCTCCTACGAGCAGTACTTC.

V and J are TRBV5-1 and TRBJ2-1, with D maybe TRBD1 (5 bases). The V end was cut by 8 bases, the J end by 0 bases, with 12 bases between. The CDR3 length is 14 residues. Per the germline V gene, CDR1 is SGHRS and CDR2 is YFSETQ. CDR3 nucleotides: TGCGCCAGTCAATTCGACAGCTCCTACAATGAGCAGTTCTTC. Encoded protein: CASQFDSSYNEQFF.

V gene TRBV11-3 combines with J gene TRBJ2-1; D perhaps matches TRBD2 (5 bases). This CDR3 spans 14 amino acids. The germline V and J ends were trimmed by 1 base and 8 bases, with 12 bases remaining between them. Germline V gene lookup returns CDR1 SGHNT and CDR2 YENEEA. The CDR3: CASSLAGKGYEQFF. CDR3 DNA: TGTGCCAGCAGCTTAGCGGGAAAGGGATATGAGCAGTTCTTC.

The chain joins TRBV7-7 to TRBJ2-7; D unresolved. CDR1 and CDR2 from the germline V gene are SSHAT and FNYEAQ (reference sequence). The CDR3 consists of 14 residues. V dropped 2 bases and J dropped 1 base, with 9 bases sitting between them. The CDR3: CASSLNLHSYEQYF. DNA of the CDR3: TGTGCCAGCAGCTTAAACCTACATTCCTACGAGCAGTACTTC.

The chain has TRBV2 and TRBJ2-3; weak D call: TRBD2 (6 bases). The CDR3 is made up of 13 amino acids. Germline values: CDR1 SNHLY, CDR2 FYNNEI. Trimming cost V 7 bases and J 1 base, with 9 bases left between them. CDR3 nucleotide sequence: TGTGCCAGCAACATAGCGGGCACAGATACGCAGTATTTT. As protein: CASNIAGTDTQYF.

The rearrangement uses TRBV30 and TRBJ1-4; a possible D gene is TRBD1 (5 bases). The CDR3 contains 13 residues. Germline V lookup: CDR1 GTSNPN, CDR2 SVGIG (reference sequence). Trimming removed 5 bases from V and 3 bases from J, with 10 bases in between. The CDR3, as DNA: TGTGCCTGGCGGGGAGGGGCTAATGAAAAACTGTTTTTT. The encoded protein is CAWRGGANEKLFF.

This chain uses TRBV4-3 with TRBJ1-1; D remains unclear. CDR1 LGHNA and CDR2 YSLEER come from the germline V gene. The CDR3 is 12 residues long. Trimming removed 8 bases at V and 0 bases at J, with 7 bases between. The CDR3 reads CASGDLNTEAFF. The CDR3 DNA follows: TGCGCCAGCGGAGACTTGAACACTGAAGCTTTCTTT.

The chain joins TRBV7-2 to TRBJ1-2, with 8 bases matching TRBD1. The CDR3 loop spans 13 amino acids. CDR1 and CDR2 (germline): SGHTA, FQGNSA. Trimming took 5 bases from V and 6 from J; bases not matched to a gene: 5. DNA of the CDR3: TGTGCCAGCAGCCCGGACAGGGTCGATGGCTACACCTTC. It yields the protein CASSPDRVDGYTF.

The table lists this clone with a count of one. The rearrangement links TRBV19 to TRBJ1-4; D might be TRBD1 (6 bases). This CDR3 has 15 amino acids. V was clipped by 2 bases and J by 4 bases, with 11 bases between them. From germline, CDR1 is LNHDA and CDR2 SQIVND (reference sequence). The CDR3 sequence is CASSITGFGNEKLFF. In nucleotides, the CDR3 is TGTGCCAGTAGTATAACAGGGTTCGGTAATGAAAAACTGTTTTTT. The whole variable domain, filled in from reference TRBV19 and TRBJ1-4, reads DGGITQSPKYLFRKEGQNVTLSCEQNLNHDAMYWYRQDPGQGLRLIYYSQIVNDFQKGDIAEGYSVSREKKESFPLTVTSAQKNPTAFYLCASSITGFGNEKLFFGSGTQLSVL.